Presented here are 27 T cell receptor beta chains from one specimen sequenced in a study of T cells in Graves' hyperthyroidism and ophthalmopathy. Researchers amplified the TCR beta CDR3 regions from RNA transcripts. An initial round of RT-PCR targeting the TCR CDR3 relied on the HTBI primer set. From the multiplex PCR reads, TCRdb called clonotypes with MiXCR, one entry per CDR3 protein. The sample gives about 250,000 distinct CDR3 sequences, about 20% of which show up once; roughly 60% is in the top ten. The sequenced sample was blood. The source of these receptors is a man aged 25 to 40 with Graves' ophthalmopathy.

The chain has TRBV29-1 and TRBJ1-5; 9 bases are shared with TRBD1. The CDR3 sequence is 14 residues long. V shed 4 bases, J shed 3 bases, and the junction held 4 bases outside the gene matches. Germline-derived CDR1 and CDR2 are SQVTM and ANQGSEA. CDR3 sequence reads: CSVGGTGNNQPQHF. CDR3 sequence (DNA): TGCAGCGTTGGGGGGACAGGGAACAATCAGCCCCAGCATTTT. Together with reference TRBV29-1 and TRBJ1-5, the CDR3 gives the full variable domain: SAVISQKPSRDICQRGTSLTIQCQVDSQVTMMFWYRQQPGQSLTLIATANQGSEATYESGFVIDKFPISRPNLTFSTLTVSNMSPEDSSIYLCSVGGTGNNQPQHFGDGTRLSIL.

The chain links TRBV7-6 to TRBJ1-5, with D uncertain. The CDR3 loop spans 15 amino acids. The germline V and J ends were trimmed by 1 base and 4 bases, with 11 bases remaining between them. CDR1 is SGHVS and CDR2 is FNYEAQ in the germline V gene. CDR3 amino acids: CASSLVAGLNQPQHF. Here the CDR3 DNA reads TGTGCCAGCAGCTTAGTGGCAGGACTAAATCAGCCCCAGCATTTT.

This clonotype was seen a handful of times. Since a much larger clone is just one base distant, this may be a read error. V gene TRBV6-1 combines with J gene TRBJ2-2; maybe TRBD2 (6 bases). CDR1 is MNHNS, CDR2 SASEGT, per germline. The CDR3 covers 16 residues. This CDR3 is CAGSSRGGPITGELFF. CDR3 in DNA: TGTGCCGGCAGTTCCCGCGGAGGGCCCATCACCGGGGAGCTGTTTTTT.

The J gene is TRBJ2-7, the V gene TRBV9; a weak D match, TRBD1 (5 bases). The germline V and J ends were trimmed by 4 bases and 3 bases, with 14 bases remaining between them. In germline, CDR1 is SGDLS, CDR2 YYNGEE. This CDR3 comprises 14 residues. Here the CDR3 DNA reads TGTGCCAGCAGCCGCCAAGGGGCCGACTACGAGCAGTACTTC. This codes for CASSRQGADYEQYF.

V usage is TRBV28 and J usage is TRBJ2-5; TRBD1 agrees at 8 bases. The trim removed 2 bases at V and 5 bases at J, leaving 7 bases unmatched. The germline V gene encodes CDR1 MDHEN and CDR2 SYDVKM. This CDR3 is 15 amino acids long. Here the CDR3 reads CASSLPGTGGETQYF. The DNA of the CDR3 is TGTGCCAGCAGTTTACCCGGGACAGGAGGGGAGACCCAGTACTTC.

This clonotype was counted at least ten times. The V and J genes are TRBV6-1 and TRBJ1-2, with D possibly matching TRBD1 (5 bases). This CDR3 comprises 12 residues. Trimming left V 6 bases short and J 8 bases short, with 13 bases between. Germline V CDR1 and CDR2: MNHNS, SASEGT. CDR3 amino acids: CASRRTTQGYTF. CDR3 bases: TGTGCCAGCAGAAGGACAACGCAGGGCTACACCTTC.

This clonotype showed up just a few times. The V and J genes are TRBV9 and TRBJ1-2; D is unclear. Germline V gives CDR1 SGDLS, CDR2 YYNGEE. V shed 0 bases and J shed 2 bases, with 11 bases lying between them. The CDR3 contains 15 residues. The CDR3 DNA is TGTGCCAGCAGCGTAGGTATGACGCGGAACTATGGCTACACCTTC. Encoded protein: CASSVGMTRNYGYTF.

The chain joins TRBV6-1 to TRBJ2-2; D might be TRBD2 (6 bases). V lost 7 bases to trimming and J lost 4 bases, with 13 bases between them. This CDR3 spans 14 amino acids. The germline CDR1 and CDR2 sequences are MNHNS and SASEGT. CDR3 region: CASIGTGVTGELFF. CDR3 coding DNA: TGTGCCAGCATTGGGACGGGAGTCACCGGGGAGCTGTTTTTT.

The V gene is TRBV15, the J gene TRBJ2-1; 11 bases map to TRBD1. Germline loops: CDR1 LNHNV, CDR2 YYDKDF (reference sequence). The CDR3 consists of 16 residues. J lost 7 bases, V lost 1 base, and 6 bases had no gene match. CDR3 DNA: TGTGCCACCAGCAGAGTTATCGGACAGGGGGCGAATGAGCAGTTCTTC. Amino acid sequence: CATSRVIGQGANEQFF.

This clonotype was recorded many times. CDR3: CASTPFRQANSNQPQHF. The CDR3 DNA follows: TGTGCCAGCACCCCCTTTCGACAGGCGAATAGCAATCAGCCCCAGCATTTT. The V call is TRBV2, the J call TRBJ1-5, with D perhaps matching TRBD1 (6 bases). CDR3 length: 17 amino acids. Between the trimmed V and J ends, which lost 7 bases and 0 bases, there was a span of 19 bases. Per germline, CDR1 SNHLY and CDR2 FYNNEI. The entire variable domain, with the rest obtained from reference TRBV2 and TRBJ1-5, is as follows: EPEVTQTPSHQVTQMGQEVILRCVPISNHLYFYWYRQILGQKVEFLVSFYNNEISEKSEIFDDQFSVERPDGSNFTLKIRSTKLEDSAMYFCASTPFRQANSNQPQHFGDGTRLSIL.

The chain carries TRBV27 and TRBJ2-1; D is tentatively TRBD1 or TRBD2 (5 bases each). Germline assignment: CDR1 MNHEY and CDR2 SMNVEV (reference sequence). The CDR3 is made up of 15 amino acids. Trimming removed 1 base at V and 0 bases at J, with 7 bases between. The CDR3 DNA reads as TGTGCCAGCAGTTTATTCGGGGCCTCCTACAATGAGCAGTTCTTC. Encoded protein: CASSLFGASYNEQFF.

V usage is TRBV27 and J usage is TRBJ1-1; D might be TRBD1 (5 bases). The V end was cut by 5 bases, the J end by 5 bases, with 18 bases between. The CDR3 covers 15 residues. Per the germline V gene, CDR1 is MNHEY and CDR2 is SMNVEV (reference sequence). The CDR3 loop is CASSAAQVAKTEAFF. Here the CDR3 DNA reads TGTGCCAGCAGTGCAGCACAGGTTGCGAAAACTGAAGCTTTCTTT.

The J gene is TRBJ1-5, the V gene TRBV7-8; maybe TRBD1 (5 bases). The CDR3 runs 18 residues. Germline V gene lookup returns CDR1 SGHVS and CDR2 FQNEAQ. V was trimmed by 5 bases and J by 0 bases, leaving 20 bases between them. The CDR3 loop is CASSPPRLDIYSNQPQHF. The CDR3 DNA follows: TGTGCCAGCAGCCCCCCTCGTCTGGACATTTATAGCAATCAGCCCCAGCATTTT.

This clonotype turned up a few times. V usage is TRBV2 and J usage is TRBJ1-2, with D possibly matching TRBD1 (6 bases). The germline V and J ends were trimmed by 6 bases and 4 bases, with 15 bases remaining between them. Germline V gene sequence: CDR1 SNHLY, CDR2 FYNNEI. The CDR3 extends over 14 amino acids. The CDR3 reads CASRSTGYFYGYTF. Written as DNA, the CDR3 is TGTGCCAGCAGATCCACAGGGTATTTCTATGGCTACACCTTC. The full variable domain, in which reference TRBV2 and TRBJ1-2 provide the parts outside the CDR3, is EPEVTQTPSHQVTQMGQEVILRCVPISNHLYFYWYRQILGQKVEFLVSFYNNEISEKSEIFDDQFSVERPDGSNFTLKIRSTKLEDSAMYFCASRSTGYFYGYTFGSGTRLTVV.

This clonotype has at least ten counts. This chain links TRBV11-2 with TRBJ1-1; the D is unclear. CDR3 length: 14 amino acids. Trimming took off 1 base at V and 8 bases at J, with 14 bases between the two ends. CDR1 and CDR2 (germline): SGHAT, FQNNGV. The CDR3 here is CASSLVSPNLEAFF. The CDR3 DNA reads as TGTGCCAGCAGCTTAGTCTCCCCTAACCTGGAAGCTTTCTTT.

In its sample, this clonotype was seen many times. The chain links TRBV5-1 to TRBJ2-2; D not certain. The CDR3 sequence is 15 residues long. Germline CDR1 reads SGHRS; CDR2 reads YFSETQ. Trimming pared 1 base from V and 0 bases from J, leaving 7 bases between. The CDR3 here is CASSLTDANTGELFF. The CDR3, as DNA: TGCGCCAGCAGCTTGACAGACGCGAACACCGGGGAGCTGTTTTTT.

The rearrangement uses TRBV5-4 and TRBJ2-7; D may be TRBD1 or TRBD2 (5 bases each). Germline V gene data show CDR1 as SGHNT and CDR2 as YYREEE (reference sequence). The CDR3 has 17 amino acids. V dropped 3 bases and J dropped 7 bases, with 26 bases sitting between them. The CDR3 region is CASSSTQGWGPWEEQYF. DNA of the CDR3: TGTGCCAGCAGCTCAACTCAGGGCTGGGGCCCTTGGGAGGAGCAGTACTTC.

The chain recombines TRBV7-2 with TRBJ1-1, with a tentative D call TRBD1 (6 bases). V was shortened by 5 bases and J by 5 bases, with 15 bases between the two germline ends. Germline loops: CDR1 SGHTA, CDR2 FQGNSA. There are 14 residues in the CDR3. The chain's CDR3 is CASSPQGGFTEAFF. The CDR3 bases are TGTGCCAGCAGCCCCCAAGGGGGTTTTACTGAAGCTTTCTTT.

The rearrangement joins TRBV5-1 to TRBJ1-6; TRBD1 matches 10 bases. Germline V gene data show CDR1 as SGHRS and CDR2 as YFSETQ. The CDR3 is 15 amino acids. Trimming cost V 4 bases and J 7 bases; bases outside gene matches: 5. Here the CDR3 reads CASSLVGQGNSPLHF. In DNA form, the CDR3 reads TGCGCCAGCAGCCTGGTGGGACAGGGGAATTCACCCCTCCACTTT.

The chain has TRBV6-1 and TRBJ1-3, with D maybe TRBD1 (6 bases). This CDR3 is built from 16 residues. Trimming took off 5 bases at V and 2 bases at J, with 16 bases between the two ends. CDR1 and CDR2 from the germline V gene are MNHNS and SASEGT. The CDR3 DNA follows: TGTGCCAGCAGTCGCAACAGGGAAGGACCTGGAAACACCATATATTTT. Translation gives CASSRNREGPGNTIYF.

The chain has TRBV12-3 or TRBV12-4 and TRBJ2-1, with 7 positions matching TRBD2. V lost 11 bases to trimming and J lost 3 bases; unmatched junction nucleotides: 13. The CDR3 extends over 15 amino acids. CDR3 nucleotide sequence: TGTGCCCGGCAGCCAGAGCGGGAAAGCTACAATGAGCAGTTCTTC. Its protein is CARQPERESYNEQFF.

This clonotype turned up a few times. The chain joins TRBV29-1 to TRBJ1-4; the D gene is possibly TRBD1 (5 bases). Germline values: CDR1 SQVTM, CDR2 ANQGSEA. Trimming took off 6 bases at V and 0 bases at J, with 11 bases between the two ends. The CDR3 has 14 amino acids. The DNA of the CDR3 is TGCAGCGTGACGAGAGGGGCAACTAATGAAAAACTGTTTTTT. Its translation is CSVTRGATNEKLFF.

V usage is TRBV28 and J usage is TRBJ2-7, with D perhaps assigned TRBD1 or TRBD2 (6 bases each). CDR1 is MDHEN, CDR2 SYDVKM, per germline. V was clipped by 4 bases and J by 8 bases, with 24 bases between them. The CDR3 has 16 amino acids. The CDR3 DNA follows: TGTGCCAGCAGTTCCGGGCAGCCGACTAGTGGGGACAAGCAGTACTTC. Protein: CASSSGQPTSGDKQYF.

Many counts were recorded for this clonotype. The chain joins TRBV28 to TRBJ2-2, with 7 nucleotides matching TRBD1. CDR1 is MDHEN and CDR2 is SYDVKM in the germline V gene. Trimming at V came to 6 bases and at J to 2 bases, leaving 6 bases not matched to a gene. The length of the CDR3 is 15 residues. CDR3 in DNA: TGTGCCAGCAGAGGGGACAGCGGAAACACCGGGGAGCTGTTTTTT. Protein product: CASRGDSGNTGELFF.

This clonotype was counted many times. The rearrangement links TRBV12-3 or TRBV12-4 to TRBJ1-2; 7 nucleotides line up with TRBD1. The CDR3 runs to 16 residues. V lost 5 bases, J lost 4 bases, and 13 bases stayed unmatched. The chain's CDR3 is CASSPRDSPRGYGYTF. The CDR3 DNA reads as TGTGCCAGCAGTCCCCGGGACAGCCCGCGAGGCTATGGCTACACCTTC.

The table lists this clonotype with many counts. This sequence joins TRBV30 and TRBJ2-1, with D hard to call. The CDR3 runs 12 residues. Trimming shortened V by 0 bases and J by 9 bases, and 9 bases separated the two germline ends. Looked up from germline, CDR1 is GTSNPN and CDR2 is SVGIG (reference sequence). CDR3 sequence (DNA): TGTGCCTGGAGTGTACTTCGTACTGAGCAGTTCTTC. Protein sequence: CAWSVLRTEQFF.

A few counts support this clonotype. CDR3 nucleotide sequence: TGTGCCAGCACCCCGAGGGTGAGGGGGAATCAGCCCCAGCATTTT. This codes for CASTPRVRGNQPQHF. The V and J genes are TRBV2 and TRBJ1-5, with D possibly TRBD1 on 6 matching bases. In germline, CDR1 is SNHLY, CDR2 FYNNEI. V lost 7 bases and J lost 4, with 17 bases in between. CDR3 length: 15 amino acids.